A single sample gave rise to the 25 T cell receptor beta chains below, sequenced in a study of PD-1 blockade in classical Hodgkin lymphoma. All patients relapsed after autologous stem cell transplantation, and brentuximab vedotin exposure varied. Measured with immunoSEQ multiplex PCR; TCRdb has only the in-frame clones, and not every one. The top ten clones hold 9.5% to 12% of a sample with about 94,000 clones, roughly 87% of them seen once. Sequenced here: peripheral blood mononuclear cells (PBMCs), sampled before the second cycle of nivolumab. The origin of the receptors is a human donor with classical Hodgkin lymphoma.

The chain couples TRBV2 to TRBJ2-1, with 7 bases aligning to TRBD2. CDR3 length: 16 residues. Germline CDR1 SNHLY, CDR2 FYNNEI. The trim removed 4 bases at V and 1 base at J, leaving 7 bases unmatched. CDR3 DNA sequence: TGTGCCAGCAGTGTGTGGCTAGCGGTTTCCTACAATGAGCAGTTCTTC. Protein sequence: CASSVWLAVSYNEQFF. Supplemented by reference TRBV2 and TRBJ2-1, the full variable domain reads EPEVTQTPSHQVTQMGQEVILRCVPISNHLYFYWYRQILGQKVEFLVSFYNNEISEKSEIFDDQFSVERPDGSNFTLKIRSTKLEDSAMYFCASSVWLAVSYNEQFFGPGTRLTVL.

The V and J genes are TRBV4-1 and TRBJ2-5; D is ambiguous. Gene TRBJ2-7 matches the end of the DNA better, so the J call may be wrong. CDR1 and CDR2 from the germline V gene are MGHRA and YSYEKL. CDR3 length: 14 residues. The CDR3 DNA follows: TGCGCCAGCAGCCAAGAAAGGGCCCGGTACGAGCAGTACTTC. Translating gives CASSQERARYEQYF.

The gene calls are TRBV20-1 and TRBJ2-1; weak D call: TRBD2 (5 bases). Between the trimmed V and J ends, which lost 3 bases and 6 bases, there was a span of 6 bases. Per germline, CDR1 DFQATT and CDR2 SNEGSKA (reference sequence). The CDR3 is 11 amino acids. CDR3 nucleotides: TGCAGTGCTAGCCGGGGCAATGAGCAGTTCTTC. It is translated as CSASRGNEQFF.

This sequence joins TRBV10-3 and TRBJ2-7, with D possibly called TRBD1 or TRBD2 (5 bases each). Trimming cost V 0 bases and J 2 bases, with 11 bases left between them. CDR1 ENHRY and CDR2 SYGVKD come from the germline V gene. The CDR3 covers 15 residues. CDR3 nucleotides: TGTGCCATCAGTGAGTCGAGGGGCGGACCCTACGAGCAGTACTTC. Amino acid sequence: CAISESRGGPYEQYF.

The chain is built from TRBV27 and TRBJ2-3; possible D gene TRBD2, 7 bases. The V gene's germline CDR1 is MNHEY and CDR2 SMNVEV (reference sequence). Trimming took off 3 bases at V and 7 bases at J, with 14 bases between the two ends. The CDR3 extends over 14 amino acids. CDR3 bases: TGTGCCAGCAGTTTGGGGGGGGCCGAGCATACGCAGTATTTT. This codes for CASSLGGAEHTQYF.

V usage is TRBV27 and J usage is TRBJ2-7; TRBD2 might be the D (7 bases). Germline V lookup: CDR1 MNHEY, CDR2 SMNVEV (reference sequence). The V and J ends lost 2 bases and 0 bases respectively, with 11 bases between them. The CDR3 has 15 residues. The CDR3 loop reads CASSLRGASSYEQYF. The CDR3 region has the DNA TGTGCCAGCAGTTTACGGGGGGCTAGCTCCTACGAGCAGTACTTC.

This sequence joins TRBV6-1 and TRBJ1-6; D is ambiguous. The germline V and J ends were trimmed by 11 bases and 0 bases, with 8 bases remaining between them. Germline values: CDR1 MNHNS, CDR2 SASEGT. The CDR3 runs 13 residues. The CDR3: CAAQSSYNSPLHF. CDR3 bases: TGTGCCGCACAGAGCTCCTATAATTCACCCCTCCACTTT.

The chain is built from TRBV4-2 and TRBJ2-5, with no clear D. V was trimmed by 3 bases and J by 2 bases, leaving 13 bases between them. The length of the CDR3 is 15 residues. Germline CDR1 reads LGHNA; CDR2 reads YNFKEQ. This CDR3 is CASSHPGRGQETQYF. The CDR3 nucleotides read TGTGCCAGCAGCCACCCGGGTCGAGGTCAAGAGACCCAGTACTTC.

This chain joins TRBV30 and TRBJ1-5; 7 bases fit TRBD1. The CDR3 spans 12 residues. The J segment lost 0 bases and the V segment lost 8 bases, leaving 1 base of the junction unmatched. Germline V gives CDR1 GTSNPN, CDR2 SVGIG (reference sequence). The CDR3 region is CAGQVSNQPQHF. The CDR3 nucleotides read TGTGCCGGACAGGTTAGCAATCAGCCCCAGCATTTT.

This chain connects TRBV19 to TRBJ1-2, with 8 bases that match TRBD1. CDR1 and CDR2 from the germline V gene are LNHDA and SQIVND (reference sequence). J was trimmed by 3 bases and V by 8 bases; bases with no gene match: 8. CDR3 length: 14 residues. The CDR3 spells CASLGQEEDYGYTF. DNA of the CDR3: TGTGCCAGTCTGGGACAGGAGGAAGACTATGGCTACACCTTC.

There are many counts of this clone. V is TRBV6-4 and J is TRBJ1-1; no clear D gene. V was clipped by 3 bases and J by 2 bases, with 7 bases between them. The CDR3 is 13 amino acids. Germline assignment: CDR1 MRHNA and CDR2 SNTAGT. The CDR3 nucleotides are TGTGCCAGCAGTGAGTCTAGAAACACTGAAGCTTTCTTT. Translating gives CASSESRNTEAFF.

This chain connects TRBV6-5 to TRBJ2-5; D gene uncertain. V lost 0 bases and J lost 4, with 15 bases in between. Germline lookup yields CDR1 MNHEY and CDR2 SVGAGI. This CDR3 is 16 amino acids long. CDR3 sequence reads: CASSYSSSRVGETQYF. CDR3 DNA sequence: TGTGCCAGCAGTTACTCGTCTAGTAGGGTGGGAGAGACCCAGTACTTC.

The gene calls are TRBV19 and TRBJ2-7, with 9 bases aligning to TRBD1. J lost 3 bases, V lost 1 base, and 7 bases had no gene match. The CDR3 length is 16 residues. In germline, CDR1 is LNHDA, CDR2 SQIVND (reference sequence). The CDR3 DNA reads as TGTGCCAGTAGTATAGGGTCCGGGACAGGGCACTACGAGCAGTACTTC. It specifies CASSIGSGTGHYEQYF.

This clone occurred once. The chain couples TRBV18 to TRBJ2-1; 9 positions agree with TRBD2. The V gene end was trimmed by 3 bases and the J gene end by 8 bases; junction bases not matched to a gene: 11. Germline CDR1 is KGHSH and CDR2 is LQKENI. The CDR3 covers 16 residues. The CDR3: CASSPGGSGRLYEQFF. The CDR3 coding sequence is TGTGCCAGCTCACCCGGGGGTAGCGGGAGACTCTATGAGCAGTTCTTC.

This sequence joins TRBV7-6 and TRBJ2-5, with D possibly being TRBD1 (8 bases). There are 16 residues in the CDR3. V was clipped by 5 bases and J by 1 base, with 17 bases between them. CDR1 SGHVS and CDR2 FNYEAQ come from the germline V gene. The CDR3 sequence: CASSPQGGGFQETQYF. CDR3 nucleotides: TGTGCCAGCAGCCCACAGGGGGGGGGATTCCAAGAGACCCAGTACTTC.

In regard to this clone: Other DNA sequences from this sample encode an identical CDR3 as well. V and J are TRBV7-9 and TRBJ1-1; D is unresolved. The germline CDR1 and CDR2 sequences are SEHNR and FQNEAQ (reference sequence). Trimming removed 1 base from V and 4 bases from J, with 7 bases in between. This CDR3 region has 13 residues. In nucleotides, the CDR3 is TGTGCCAGCAGCTTAGGGACGGGCACTGAAGCTTTCTTT. This translates into CASSLGTGTEAFF.

This chain uses TRBV19 with TRBJ2-2, with TRBD2 matching 7 bases. The CDR3 consists of 16 residues. Germline trimming cut 1 base from V and 4 bases from J; bases unmatched to any gene: 6. CDR1 LNHDA and CDR2 SQIVND come from the germline V gene (reference sequence). The CDR3 is CASSIGGTSVTGELFF. CDR3 sequence (DNA): TGTGCCAGTAGTATAGGGGGTACTAGCGTCACCGGGGAGCTGTTTTTT. Full variable domain (missing parts from reference TRBV19 and TRBJ2-2): DGGITQSPKYLFRKEGQNVTLSCEQNLNHDAMYWYRQDPGQGLRLIYYSQIVNDFQKGDIAEGYSVSREKKESFPLTVTSAQKNPTAFYLCASSIGGTSVTGELFFGEGSRLTVL.

V usage is TRBV29-1 and J usage is TRBJ2-3; perhaps TRBD1 as D (5 bases). The V end was cut by 7 bases, the J end by 6 bases, with 23 bases between. The V gene's germline CDR1 is SQVTM and CDR2 ANQGSEA. CDR3 length: 15 amino acids. The CDR3 DNA follows: TGCAGCGCAGAAACAGGTTATTTCCTAGTGGATACGCAGTATTTT. As protein: CSAETGYFLVDTQYF.

This rearrangement joins TRBV6-5 to TRBJ2-7; D possibly corresponds to TRBD2 (6 bases). The CDR3 has 13 residues. The germline V and J ends were trimmed by 8 bases and 4 bases, with 15 bases remaining between them. Germline assignment: CDR1 MNHEY and CDR2 SVGAGI. In nucleotides, the CDR3 is TGTGCCAGCGGTTTGGGGGAGGATTACGAGCAGTACTTC. Translation gives CASGLGEDYEQYF.

Here the CDR3 reads CASGPREASYEQYF. As DNA, the CDR3 is TGTGCCAGCGGTCCAAGGGAGGCCTCCTACGAGCAGTACTTC. The rearrangement uses TRBV27 and TRBJ2-7, with D possibly TRBD2 on 6 matching bases. The germline V and J ends were trimmed by 8 bases and 0 bases, with 14 bases remaining between them. Germline V gene lookup returns CDR1 MNHEY and CDR2 SMNVEV (reference sequence). The CDR3 is made up of 14 amino acids.

V and J are TRBV27 and TRBJ2-5; possibly TRBD2 for D (5 bases). The V end was cut by 4 bases, the J end by 7 bases, with 13 bases between. The CDR3 is 13 amino acids. Per germline, CDR1 MNHEY and CDR2 SMNVEV (reference sequence). This CDR3 is CASSWGRGATQYF. The CDR3 coding sequence is TGTGCCAGCAGTTGGGGTCGGGGAGCGACCCAGTACTTC.

The rearrangement links TRBV5-1 to TRBJ1-3; D call uncertain. The germline V gene encodes CDR1 SGHRS and CDR2 YFSETQ. The CDR3 contains 14 residues. V dropped 4 bases and J dropped 0 bases, with 8 bases sitting between them. CDR3 sequence (DNA): TGCGCCAGCAGCCCGACCCGCTCTGGAAACACCATATATTTT. It encodes CASSPTRSGNTIYF.

This chain links TRBV7-9 with TRBJ1-4, with D possibly TRBD1 on 5 matching bases. Germline CDR1 is SEHNR and CDR2 is FQNEAQ (reference sequence). The CDR3 is 15 residues long. Trimming pared 1 base from V and 4 bases from J, leaving 10 bases between. CDR3 residues: CASSLVEGVNEKLFF. For the CDR3, the DNA is TGTGCCAGCAGCTTAGTGGAAGGGGTTAATGAAAAACTGTTTTTT.

The rearrangement joins TRBV7-9 to TRBJ2-3; no reliable D call. CDR1 SEHNR and CDR2 FQNEAQ come from the germline V gene (reference sequence). Trimming shortened V by 3 bases and J by 4 bases, and 11 bases separated the two germline ends. CDR3 length: 14 amino acids. CDR3 nucleotides: TGTGCCAGCAGCTTCGGTAGTAACTCAGATACGCAGTATTTT. This sequence encodes CASSFGSNSDTQYF.

This chain links TRBV5-4 with TRBJ2-7; 8 nucleotides agree with TRBD2. The J segment lost 4 bases and the V segment lost 2 bases, leaving 5 bases of the junction unmatched. Per germline, CDR1 SGHNT and CDR2 YYREEE (reference sequence). This CDR3 is 14 amino acids long. For the CDR3, the DNA is TGTGCCAGCAGCTTTCGGGGGGGCCGGTACGAGCAGTACTTC. Residues: CASSFRGGRYEQYF.